This T cell receptor (beta chain) was recorded in a study of blood T cell repertoires in COVID-19. In the authors' workflow: Reference gene primer amplification in the assay estimated nucleated cell counts. Produced via immunoSEQ multiplex PCR; TCRdb's table is partial and in-frame only. That table is the source of V, J and clone size, and D and trimming were worked out from the DNA. The sample lists some 240,000 clones; about 93% were seen once. The CDR3 sequence is 13 residues long. Germline CDR1 and CDR2: SGHRS and YFSETQ. The V gene lost 5 bases and the J gene lost 4 bases, with 12 bases spanning the gap.

This clonotype originated in a man aged 60 to 75 with COVID-19, enrolled during active disease. Material: peripheral blood. This chain links TRBV5-1 with TRBJ2-5; a weak D match, TRBD1 (6 bases). The CDR3 spells CASRQGLTETQYF. The CDR3 DNA follows: TGCGCCAGCAGACAGGGTTTGACAGAGACCCAGTACTTC.